This T cell receptor beta chain derives from a study of T cell responses to AZD1222 COVID-19 vaccine. To note about this clone: Its specificity is not known.

V was shortened by 8 bases and J by 2 bases, with 8 bases between the two germline ends. The V gene's germline CDR1 is SNHLY and CDR2 FYNNEI. The CDR3 spans 12 residues. Findings of the study overall: Possibly, clonal diversity was underestimated; donors were largely white British and included more females. Every sample of the repertoires postdated the peak T cell response.

Libraries were prepared by immunoSEQ multiplex PCR; TCRdb keeps only in-frame clonotypes and omits some of them. The sample holds about 130,000 clones, 70% to 90% seen once. This clonotype was sampled from an adult in good health. The material sequenced was peripheral blood, taken on day 0 of AZD1222 vaccination. The chain links TRBV2 to TRBJ2-3; D possibly matches TRBD1 or TRBD2 (5 bases each). For the CDR3, the DNA is TGTGCCAGCGGGGGTAACACAGATACGCAGTATTTT. Its protein is CASGGNTDTQYF.